Below, 18 T cell receptor beta chains from the same sample are listed, as sequenced in a study of long-term antiretroviral therapy in people with HIV. A v3.0 immunoSEQ assay was performed at survey level. TCRdb's copy holds only in-frame clones and misses some; the assay was immunoSEQ multiplex PCR. Seen here are 20,000 to 25,000 clones, 88% observed once, and the top ten hold 6.4%. Sequenced here: unsorted PBMCs, sampled 0.6 years after starting antiretroviral therapy. The receptors here all came from a man between 60 and 70 years old with HIV.

The gene calls are TRBV7-3 and TRBJ2-2; possible D gene TRBD1, 6 bases. This CDR3 has 16 amino acids. Germline CDR1 and CDR2: SGHTA and FQGTGA. V lost 4 bases and J lost 0, with 12 bases in between. In DNA form, the CDR3 reads TGTGCCAGCAGCTCACAGGGAGCATCGAACACCGGGGAGCTGTTTTTT. As protein: CASSSQGASNTGELFF.

This chain joins TRBV4-2 and TRBJ2-1; 8 bases fit TRBD2. J gave up 7 bases and V 0 bases, and 8 bases lay outside the gene matches. This CDR3 spans 16 amino acids. Germline V CDR1 and CDR2: LGHNA, YNFKEQ. The CDR3 DNA is TGTGCCAGCAGCCAAGATGGGGACGGGAGGGGGAATGAGCAGTTCTTC. It codes for CASSQDGDGRGNEQFF.

This clone was seen only once. The chain is built from TRBV9 and TRBJ2-5; D remains ambiguous. CDR1 and CDR2 (germline): SGDLS, YYNGEE. The CDR3 has 12 residues. The V end lost 4 bases, the J end lost 5 bases, and 9 bases lay between the germline ends. DNA of the CDR3: TGTGCCAGCAGCCCACCTTCGGAGACCCAGTACTTC. Translating gives CASSPPSETQYF.

The chain couples TRBV7-8 to TRBJ1-5; 8 nucleotides align to TRBD1. V trimming: 3 bases; J trimming: 4 bases; junction bases outside the gene matches: 11. Germline V gene lookup returns CDR1 SGHVS and CDR2 FQNEAQ. This CDR3 has 17 amino acids. CDR3 sequence reads: CASSLPTGGEENQPQHF. Written as DNA, the CDR3 is TGTGCCAGCAGCTTGCCCACAGGGGGGGAAGAAAATCAGCCCCAGCATTTT.

This chain joins TRBV6-1 and TRBJ1-5; possibly TRBD1 for D (5 bases). V was shortened by 0 bases and J by 4 bases, with 7 bases between the two germline ends. Germline V gives CDR1 MNHNS, CDR2 SASEGT. The CDR3 is 14 residues long. Here the CDR3 DNA reads TGTGCCAGCAGTGAAGCAGGGGCAAATCAGCCCCAGCATTTT. Its protein product is CASSEAGANQPQHF.

This chain connects TRBV23-1 to TRBJ2-3; 7 nucleotides agree with TRBD2. TRBV23-1 carries the ORF label, with uncertain function. The length of the CDR3 is 18 residues. Losses at the gene ends were 6 bases for V and 2 bases for J; bases not matched to a gene: 17. In DNA, the CDR3 is TGCGCCAGCAGACCCGTCCCCGACCTGGGAGGGTTCACAGATACGCAGTATTTT. It specifies CASRPVPDLGGFTDTQYF.

The gene calls are TRBV27 and TRBJ1-2; D ambiguous. The CDR3 consists of 13 residues. Germline V gene data show CDR1 as MNHEY and CDR2 as SMNVEV (reference sequence). V lost 4 bases and J lost 2, with 8 bases in between. The CDR3 DNA is TGTGCCAGCAGTTCGAATCGAAACTATGGCTACACCTTC. This sequence encodes CASSSNRNYGYTF.

This sequence joins TRBV9 and TRBJ2-2; D possibly corresponds to TRBD2 (6 bases). Germline CDR1 SGDLS, CDR2 YYNGEE. The CDR3 contains 16 residues. V lost 0 bases and J lost 5, with 14 bases in between. The CDR3 reads CASSVGEASVTGELFF. CDR3 in DNA: TGTGCCAGCAGCGTAGGAGAAGCTAGCGTGACCGGGGAGCTGTTTTTT.

The chain recombines TRBV9 with TRBJ2-5; no clear D. This CDR3 is 16 amino acids long. V gave up 1 base and J gave up 2 bases, with 15 bases separating them. Germline V lookup: CDR1 SGDLS, CDR2 YYNGEE. CDR3 nucleotide sequence: TGTGCCAGCAGCGTAACGGTGGGGTTTAGACAAGAGACCCAGTACTTC. Protein sequence: CASSVTVGFRQETQYF. The whole variable domain, filled in from reference TRBV9 and TRBJ2-5, reads DSGVTQTPKHLITATGQRVTLRCSPRSGDLSVYWYQQSLDQGLQFLIQYYNGEERAKGNILERFSAQQFPDLHSELNLSSLELGDSALYFCASSVTVGFRQETQYFGPGTRLLVL.

CDR3 residues: CASKNRVLSSYEQYF. The CDR3 bases are TGTGCCAGCAAGAACAGGGTTCTAAGCTCCTACGAGCAGTACTTC. The chain recombines TRBV6-1 with TRBJ2-7; weak D call: TRBD1 (6 bases). V was cut by 7 bases and J by 0 bases, with 16 bases left in between. Germline V gives CDR1 MNHNS, CDR2 SASEGT. The CDR3 is 15 amino acids.

The chain joins TRBV15 to TRBJ2-3; weak D call: TRBD2 (5 bases). The ends were cut back, 1 base at V and 0 bases at J, with 8 bases in the middle. This CDR3 is 15 amino acids long. The germline V gene encodes CDR1 LNHNV and CDR2 YYDKDF (reference sequence). In DNA, the CDR3 is TGTGCCACCAGCAGAGGACCGGGGAGCACAGATACGCAGTATTTT. Encoded protein: CATSRGPGSTDTQYF.

The chain has TRBV5-4 and TRBJ2-3; 7 nucleotides match TRBD1. CDR1 is SGHNT and CDR2 is YYREEE in the germline V gene (reference sequence). V dropped 9 bases and J dropped 2; count of bases not matched to a gene: 9. The CDR3 spans 14 residues. CDR3 DNA sequence: TGTGCCACCAAAACAGGGGCCTCCACAGATACGCAGTATTTT. Protein sequence: CATKTGASTDTQYF.

V is TRBV5-6 and J is TRBJ1-5, with D tentatively TRBD1 (5 bases). Trimming took off 5 bases at V and 5 bases at J, with 14 bases between the two ends. This CDR3 contains 14 residues. Germline CDR1 is SGHDT and CDR2 is YYEEEE. CDR3 sequence reads: CASRHWGEYQPQHF. The DNA for the CDR3 is TGTGCCAGCAGACATTGGGGGGAGTATCAGCCCCAGCATTTT.

This rearrangement joins TRBV10-3 to TRBJ1-4; possibly TRBD1 for D (6 bases). The germline V and J ends were trimmed by 6 bases and 1 base, with 6 bases remaining between them. The CDR3 is 13 residues long. Looked up from germline, CDR1 is ENHRY and CDR2 is SYGVKD. The DNA for the CDR3 is TGTGCCATCAGAGGGGGAACTAATGAAAAACTGTTTTTT. Protein sequence: CAIRGGTNEKLFF.

J is TRBJ2-1 and V is TRBV27; 9 bases line up with TRBD1. The CDR3 is made up of 15 amino acids. Germline CDR1 and CDR2: MNHEY and SMNVEV (reference sequence). V dropped 7 bases and J dropped 5; count of bases not matched to a gene: 9. The CDR3 sequence is CASTWGQGRDNEQFF. As DNA, the CDR3 is TGTGCCAGCACCTGGGGACAGGGAAGGGACAATGAGCAGTTCTTC.

The genes are TRBV4-1 and TRBJ2-1; 13 bases line up with TRBD2. The CDR3 runs to 17 residues. From germline, CDR1 is MGHRA and CDR2 YSYEKL. Losses at the gene ends were 0 bases for V and 7 bases for J; bases not matched to a gene: 6. Here the CDR3 reads CASSQDFQTSGGNEQFF. CDR3 coding DNA: TGCGCCAGCAGCCAAGATTTTCAGACTAGCGGGGGGAATGAGCAGTTCTTC.

The chain uses TRBV7-6 and TRBJ1-1; 7 bases are a match to TRBD1. The CDR3 has 14 amino acids. V was clipped by 5 bases and J by 2 bases; unmatched bases: 5. Germline CDR1 reads SGHVS; CDR2 reads FNYEAQ. The CDR3 loop is CASSVQGRNTEAFF. Here the CDR3 DNA reads TGTGCCAGCAGCGTACAGGGGAGAAACACTGAAGCTTTCTTT.

The chain combines TRBV7-6 with TRBJ1-1; D is possibly TRBD1 (5 bases). The V and J ends lost 5 bases and 3 bases respectively, with 10 bases between them. This CDR3 comprises 13 residues. Germline CDR1 is SGHVS and CDR2 is FNYEAQ. In nucleotides, the CDR3 is TGTGCCAGCAGCCGGACCAGGGACACTGAAGCTTTCTTT. Translating gives CASSRTRDTEAFF.